One and the same sample provided the 11 T cell receptor beta chains below, sequenced in a study of T cells expressing NK-cell markers. TCRdb reprocessed the 5' RACE reads, keeping one entry per CDR3 protein, no DNA. The table for this sample gives 250,000 to 300,000 distinct CDR3 sequences. Material: blood T cells: a sorted CD56 or NKG2C T cell subset, CD4+ or CD8+ T cells, or bulk PBMC T cells (not recorded which). These receptors originate from a woman aged 18 to 75 in good health.

V is TRBV9 and J is TRBJ2-3. The CDR3 runs to 13 residues. Germline CDR1 reads SGDLS; CDR2 reads YYNGEE. The CDR3 loop is CASSASSIWTQYF.

The rearrangement uses TRBV29-1 and TRBJ2-1; the TRBD1 assignment by TCRdb is unverifiable without DNA. Germline CDR1 SQVTM, CDR2 ANQGSEA. The CDR3 totals 15 residues. Here the CDR3 reads CSVDTDRDSYNEQFF.

This chain joins TRBV28 and TRBJ2-1; TCRdb outputs TRBD1, but without DNA this stays unchecked. This CDR3 comprises 15 residues. From germline, CDR1 is MDHEN and CDR2 SYDVKM. The CDR3 sequence is CASTLGEYLGNEQFF.

The genes are TRBV5-1 and TRBJ2-2; TCRdb names TRBD2, which stays unverified in the absence of DNA. The germline V gene has CDR1 SGHRS and CDR2 YFSETQ. The CDR3 loop spans 15 amino acids. CDR3 protein: CASSLVADATGELFF.

The CDR3 region is CSASKADYSNQPQHF. The chain has TRBV20-1 and TRBJ1-5. This CDR3 contains 15 residues. Germline loops: CDR1 DFQATT, CDR2 SNEGSKA (reference sequence).

The chain has TRBV20-1 and TRBJ1-2. Germline V gene sequence: CDR1 DFQATT, CDR2 SNEGSKA (reference sequence). The CDR3 runs to 12 residues. CDR3 sequence reads: CSSDLGFRGYTF.

The chain recombines TRBV5-7 with TRBJ1-1; the D call of TRBD1 rests on TCRdb alone, since no DNA is present to check it. TRBV5-7 is an open reading frame, and its role is uncertain. The CDR3 covers 15 residues. The CDR3 spells CASTMGGKYGTEAFF.

The genes are TRBV9 and TRBJ2-2; TCRdb names TRBD1, which stays unverified in the absence of DNA. From germline, CDR1 is SGDLS and CDR2 YYNGEE. There are 14 residues in the CDR3. CDR3 sequence reads: CASSGVRGTGELFF.

The CDR3 sequence: CASSLEQAGDYEQYF. J is TRBJ2-7 and V is TRBV5-4; the D call of TRBD1 rests on TCRdb alone, since no DNA is present to check it. The CDR3 runs to 15 residues. CDR1 and CDR2 (germline): SGHNT, YYREEE (reference sequence). Supplemented by reference TRBV5-4 and TRBJ2-7, the full variable domain reads ETGVTQSPTHLIKTRGQQVTLRCSSQSGHNTVSWYQQALGQGPQFIFQYYREEENGRGNFPPRFSGLQFPNYSSELNVNALELDDSALYLCASSLEQAGDYEQYFGPGTRLTVT.

The chain is built from TRBV20-1 and TRBJ1-1; TCRdb names TRBD1, which stays unverified in the absence of DNA. Germline lookup yields CDR1 DFQATT and CDR2 SNEGSKA (reference sequence). CDR3 length equals 13 residues. The CDR3 sequence: CSARQGTNTEAFF.

The chain recombines TRBV4-3 with TRBJ2-7; TCRdb outputs TRBD2, but without DNA this stays unchecked. Germline CDR1 is LGHNA and CDR2 is YSLEER. This CDR3 is built from 17 residues. CDR3 amino acids: CASSQDYGAGGSYEQYF.